This TCR beta chain was found in a study of PD-L1 blockade in urothelial cancer. Overall study context: Males with urothelial cancer arising in the bladder constituted about 90% of the roughly 29 patients. Study conclusions and caveats: Durable-benefit patients expanded tumor-associated blood clones more at 3 weeks.

CDR1 is SNHLY and CDR2 is FYNNEI in the germline V gene. The CDR3 spans 16 residues. Trimming removed 5 bases from V and 1 base from J; junction bases left unmatched: 10. This clone was seen a single time. Its antigen is still unknown. Individual patients had between 1 and 8 samples, taken pretreatment and on-treatment. The method was immunoSEQ multiplex PCR; TCRdb's version includes in-frame clones alone and lacks a portion of them. The repertoire holds about 37,000 clones, roughly four fifths seen once, with roughly a sixth in the top ten. The starting material was PBMCs, obtained around atezolizumab (anti-PD-L1) treatment. This rearrangement joins TRBV2 to TRBJ1-2, with TRBD1 matching over 7 bases. This receptor was taken from a man in his 60s with urothelial cancer. Here the CDR3 reads CASSPPGGGLNYGYTF. CDR3 sequence (DNA): TGTGCCAGCAGTCCACCAGGAGGGGGCCTTAACTATGGCTACACCTTC.